This T cell receptor beta chain was observed in a study of blood T cell repertoires in COVID-19. Turning to the study itself: T cells, B-cell-depleted T cells, or PBMCs supplied cDNA or gDNA.

In the study's own analysis: It was from reference gene primer amplification that nucleated cell counts were estimated. Clones were read by immunoSEQ multiplex PCR, and TCRdb kept only the in-frame ones, dropping some. For V, J and clone size, that table is used; D and trimming come from the DNA. Here the sample spans hundreds of thousands of clones, 80% to 90% being singletons. Germline V lookup: CDR1 LGHDT, CDR2 YNNKEL (reference sequence). With 2 bases clipped from V and 4 bases from J, the junction kept 4 bases outside the gene matches. The CDR3 is 14 residues long. Sample: peripheral blood. The V and J genes are TRBV3-1 (or the pseudogene TRBV3-2) and TRBJ2-5, with 7 positions matching TRBD1. This receptor was obtained from a man between 35 and 55 years old with acute or convalescent COVID-19. The CDR3 DNA reads as TGTGCCAGCAGCCAACAGACAGGGCTAGAGACCCAGTACTTC. Its protein is CASSQQTGLETQYF.